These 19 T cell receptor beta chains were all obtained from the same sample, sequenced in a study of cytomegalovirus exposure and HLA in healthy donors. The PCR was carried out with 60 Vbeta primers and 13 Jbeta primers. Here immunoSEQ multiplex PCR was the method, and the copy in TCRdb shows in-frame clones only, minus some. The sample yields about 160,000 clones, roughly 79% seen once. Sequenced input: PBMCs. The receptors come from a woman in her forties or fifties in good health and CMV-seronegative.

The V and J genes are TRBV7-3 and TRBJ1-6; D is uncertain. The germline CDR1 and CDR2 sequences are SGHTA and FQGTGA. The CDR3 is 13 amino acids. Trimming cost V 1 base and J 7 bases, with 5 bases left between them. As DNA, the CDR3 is TGTGCCAGCAGCTTAAATAGAAATTCACCCCTCCACTTT. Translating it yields CASSLNRNSPLHF.

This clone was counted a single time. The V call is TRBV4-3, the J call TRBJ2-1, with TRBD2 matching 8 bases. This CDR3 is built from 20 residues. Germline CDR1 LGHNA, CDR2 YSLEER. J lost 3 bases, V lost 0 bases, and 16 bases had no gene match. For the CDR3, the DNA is TGCGCCAGCAGCCAAGAGGCAAGTGTCCCTGGACTAGCTGGCTACAATGAGCAGTTCTTC. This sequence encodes CASSQEASVPGLAGYNEQFF.

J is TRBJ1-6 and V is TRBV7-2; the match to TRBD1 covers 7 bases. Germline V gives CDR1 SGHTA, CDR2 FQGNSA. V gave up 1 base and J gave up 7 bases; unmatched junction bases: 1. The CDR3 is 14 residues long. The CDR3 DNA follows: TGTGCCAGCAGCTTAGGGGACAGAAATTCACCCCTCCACTTT. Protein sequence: CASSLGDRNSPLHF.

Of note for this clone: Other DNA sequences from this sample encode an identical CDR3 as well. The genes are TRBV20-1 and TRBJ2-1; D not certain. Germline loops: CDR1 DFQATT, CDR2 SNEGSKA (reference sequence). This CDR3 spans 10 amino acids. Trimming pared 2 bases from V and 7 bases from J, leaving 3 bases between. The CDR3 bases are TGCAGTGCTAGACAAAATGAGCAGTTCTTC. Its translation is CSARQNEQFF.

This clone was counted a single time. The DNA of the CDR3 is TGCGCCAGCAGCTTGAGTGTAGTCACTGAAGCTTTCTTT. Translated, it gives CASSLSVVTEAFF. This chain uses TRBV5-1 with TRBJ1-1, with D unresolved. Trimming took off 1 base at V and 4 bases at J, with 8 bases between the two ends. The CDR3 covers 13 residues. Per germline, CDR1 SGHRS and CDR2 YFSETQ.

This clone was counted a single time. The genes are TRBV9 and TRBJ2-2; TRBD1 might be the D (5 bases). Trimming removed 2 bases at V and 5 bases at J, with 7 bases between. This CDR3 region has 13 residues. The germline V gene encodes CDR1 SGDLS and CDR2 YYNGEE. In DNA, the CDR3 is TGTGCCAGCAGCGTCAGGGCGACCGGGGAGCTGTTTTTT. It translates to CASSVRATGELFF. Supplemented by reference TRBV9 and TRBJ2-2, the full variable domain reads DSGVTQTPKHLITATGQRVTLRCSPRSGDLSVYWYQQSLDQGLQFLIQYYNGEERAKGNILERFSAQQFPDLHSELNLSSLELGDSALYFCASSVRATGELFFGEGSRLTVL.

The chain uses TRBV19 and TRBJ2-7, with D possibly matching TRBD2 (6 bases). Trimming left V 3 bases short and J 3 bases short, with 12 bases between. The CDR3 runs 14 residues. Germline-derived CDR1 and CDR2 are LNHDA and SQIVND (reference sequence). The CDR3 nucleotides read TGTGCCAGTAGTATGTACGGGAGTAGCTACGAGCAGTACTTC. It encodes CASSMYGSSYEQYF.

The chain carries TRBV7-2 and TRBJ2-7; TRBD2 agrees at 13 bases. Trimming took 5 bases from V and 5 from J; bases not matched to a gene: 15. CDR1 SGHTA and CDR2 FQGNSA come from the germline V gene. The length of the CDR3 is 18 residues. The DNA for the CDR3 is TGTGCCAGCAGCCGAGTCGCAATACTAGCGGGGGGGCTCGACGAGCAGTACTTC. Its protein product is CASSRVAILAGGLDEQYF.

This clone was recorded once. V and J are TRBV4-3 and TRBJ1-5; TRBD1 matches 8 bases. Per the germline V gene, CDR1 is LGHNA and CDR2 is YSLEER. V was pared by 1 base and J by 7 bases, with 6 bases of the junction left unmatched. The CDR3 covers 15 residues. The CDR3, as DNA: TGCGCCAGCAGCCAAGTAGGACAGGGCGAGCAGCCCCAGCATTTT. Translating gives CASSQVGQGEQPQHF.

The CDR3 DNA sequence: TGTGCCAGCAGTTTACCTTGGACAGGGCAAAACACCATATATTTT. Translating gives CASSLPWTGQNTIYF. The J gene is TRBJ1-3, the V gene TRBV28, with 8 bases lining up with TRBD1. This CDR3 comprises 15 residues. The germline CDR1 and CDR2 sequences are MDHEN and SYDVKM. The trim removed 2 bases at V and 6 bases at J, leaving 6 bases unmatched.

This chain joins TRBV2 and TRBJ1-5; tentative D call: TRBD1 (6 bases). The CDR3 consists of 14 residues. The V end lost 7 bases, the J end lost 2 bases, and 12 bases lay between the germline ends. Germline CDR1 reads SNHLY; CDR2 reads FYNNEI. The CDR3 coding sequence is TGTGCCAGCATGTTCAGGGGCGGCAATCAGCCCCAGCATTTT. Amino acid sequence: CASMFRGGNQPQHF.

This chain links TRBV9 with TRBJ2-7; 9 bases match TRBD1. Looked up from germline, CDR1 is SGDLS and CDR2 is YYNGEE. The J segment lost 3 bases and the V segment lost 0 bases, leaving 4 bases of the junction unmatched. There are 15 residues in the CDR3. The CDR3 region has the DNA TGTGCCAGCAGCGTAGCAGGACAGGGGTTCTACGAGCAGTACTTC. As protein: CASSVAGQGFYEQYF.

CDR3: CASRGTGSSYNEQFF. The CDR3 coding sequence is TGTGCCAGCAGGGGGACAGGCAGCTCCTACAATGAGCAGTTCTTC. V usage is TRBV6-1 and J usage is TRBJ2-1; 8 bases are shared with TRBD1. Per the germline V gene, CDR1 is MNHNS and CDR2 is SASEGT. The V gene end was trimmed by 6 bases and the J gene end by 0 bases; junction bases not matched to a gene: 4. This CDR3 comprises 15 residues.

Written as DNA, the CDR3 is TGTGCCAGCAGCTTGGGACAACCGAACACTGAAGCTTTCTTT. Translation: CASSLGQPNTEAFF. This chain uses TRBV5-8 with TRBJ1-1; D not certain. V lost 0 bases to trimming and J lost 1 base, with 7 bases between them. The length of the CDR3 is 14 residues. In germline, CDR1 is SGHTS, CDR2 YDEGEE.

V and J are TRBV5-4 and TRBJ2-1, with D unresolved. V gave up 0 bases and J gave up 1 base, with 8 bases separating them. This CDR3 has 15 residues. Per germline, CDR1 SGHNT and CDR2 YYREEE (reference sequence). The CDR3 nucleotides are TGTGCCAGCAGCTTGGTTCCAAAATCCTACAATGAGCAGTTCTTC. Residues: CASSLVPKSYNEQFF.

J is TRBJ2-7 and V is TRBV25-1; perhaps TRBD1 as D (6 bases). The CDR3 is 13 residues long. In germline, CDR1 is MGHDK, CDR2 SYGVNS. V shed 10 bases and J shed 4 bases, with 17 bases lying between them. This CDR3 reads CATTPGHRYEQYF. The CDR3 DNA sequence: TGTGCCACCACCCCGGGACATCGATACGAGCAGTACTTC.

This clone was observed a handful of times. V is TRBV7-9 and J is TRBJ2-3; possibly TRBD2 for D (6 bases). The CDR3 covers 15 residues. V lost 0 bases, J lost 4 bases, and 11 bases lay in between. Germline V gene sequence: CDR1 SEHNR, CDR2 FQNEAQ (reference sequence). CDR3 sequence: CASSLAFAGSDTQYF. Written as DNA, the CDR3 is TGTGCCAGCAGCTTAGCGTTTGCGGGGTCAGATACGCAGTATTTT.

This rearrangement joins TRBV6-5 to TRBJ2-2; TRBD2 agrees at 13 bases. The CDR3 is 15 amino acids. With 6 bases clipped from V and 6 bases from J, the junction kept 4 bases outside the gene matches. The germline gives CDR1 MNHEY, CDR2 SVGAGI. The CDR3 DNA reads TGTGCCAGCAGACTAGCGGGAGGGACGTCCGGGGAGCTGTTTTTT. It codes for CASRLAGGTSGELFF.

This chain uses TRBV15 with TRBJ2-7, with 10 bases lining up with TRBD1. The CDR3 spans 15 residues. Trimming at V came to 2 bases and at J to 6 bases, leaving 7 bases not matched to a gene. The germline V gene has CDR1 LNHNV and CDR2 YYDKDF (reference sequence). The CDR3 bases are TGTGCCACCAGCAGACGGAGGGACAGGGGAGCCGAGCAGTACTTC. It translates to CATSRRRDRGAEQYF.